Listed below are T cell receptor beta chains from one sample, sequenced in a study of blood T cells in healthy people across ages. TCRdb reprocessed the 5' RACE reads via MiXCR and lists one record per CDR3 protein. The sample lists about 560,000 distinct CDR3 sequences, about 27% occurring once. These data also formed part of another study, on T cells of mothers and their children.

Sequenced sample: blood. These receptors all stem from a boy aged 2 to 9 in good health. Both conserved end residues are trimmed from each CDR3. Expanded clones are given a class, and other clones once, few, many or no size at all.

>TRBV5-4|once
AASEGGYTEAF
>TRBV29-1|.
SVGTGGVHGYT
>TRBV25-1|.
ASSVQGRYGYT
>TRBV5-1|few
ASSPPLGELF
>TRBV7-9|.
ASRPPQDSLYNEQF
>TRBV12-3/TRBV12-4|.
ASSYGLAGITDTQY
>TRBV27|.
ASRASRGGGNTIY
>TRBV29-1|.
SVEGAIAGKFYNEQF
>TRBV5-1|.
ASSLRRRDQETQY
>TRBV7-8|.
ASSLLTPTNEKLF
>TRBV4-3|.
ASSQDMGTVPNEKLF
>TRBV7-9|few
ASSVQGYEQY
>TRBV3-1|.
ASSQDFTRETEAF
>TRBV9|.
ASSVTGLAGLNEQF
>TRBV5-5|.
ASSLGLSGAYEQY
>TRBV20-1|few
SAGRSNQPQH
>TRBV5-1|.
ASSLETSDYEQY
>TRBV12-3/TRBV12-4|.
ASRTQWGRVEQF
>TRBV5-5|.
ASSLDGTGAYNEQF
>TRBV20-1|.
SARDWESSYNEQF
>TRBV12-3/TRBV12-4|.
ASSSSLAGRTF
>TRBV6-5|few
ASSDGPEAF
>TRBV15|.
ATSLLAESHYEQY
>TRBV5-6|.
ASSLRTREQY
>TRBV12-3/TRBV12-4|few
ASSVLAGASDTQY
>TRBV2|many
ASSARLAGGPGSGELF
>TRBV5-1|.
ASRTGSSSNEKLF
>TRBV20-1|.
SAGLAGDHNEQF
>TRBV25-1|.
ASSEYWRNYGYT
>TRBV6-1|.
ASSEGAANEKLS
>TRBV28|many
ASSLGQLYGYT
>TRBV2|.
ASSDPFDRHLNEQF
>TRBV4-1|.
ASSQVEAGGAYNEQF
>TRBV7-9|few
ASSLKGREKLF